This TCR beta chain was profiled in a study of blood T cell repertoires in COVID-19. Study information: The United States, Italy and Spain supplied acute and convalescent COVID-19 samples. PBMCs, B-cell-depleted T cells, or T cells provided the cDNA or gDNA that made up the material.

Looked up from germline, CDR1 is SQVTM and CDR2 is ANQGSEA. V was cut by 4 bases and J by 5 bases, with 11 bases left in between. This CDR3 has 13 residues. In the study's own analysis: Reference gene primer amplification in the assay estimated nucleated cell counts. Profiling relied on immunoSEQ multiplex PCR, and the TCRdb table lists in-frame clones only, not all of them. The V and J calls and clone size come from that table; D and trimming were worked out from the DNA. The data contain roughly 79,000 clones, over 80% of them seen just once; the ten biggest clones take up 3.5% to 4%. The V call is TRBV29-1, the J call TRBJ2-2; a possible D gene is TRBD1 (6 bases). This receptor was taken from a man aged 50-60 years with acute or convalescent COVID-19. The sequencing input was peripheral blood. The CDR3: CSVGYRETGELFF. In DNA, the CDR3 is TGCAGCGTTGGGTACAGGGAGACCGGGGAGCTGTTTTTT.